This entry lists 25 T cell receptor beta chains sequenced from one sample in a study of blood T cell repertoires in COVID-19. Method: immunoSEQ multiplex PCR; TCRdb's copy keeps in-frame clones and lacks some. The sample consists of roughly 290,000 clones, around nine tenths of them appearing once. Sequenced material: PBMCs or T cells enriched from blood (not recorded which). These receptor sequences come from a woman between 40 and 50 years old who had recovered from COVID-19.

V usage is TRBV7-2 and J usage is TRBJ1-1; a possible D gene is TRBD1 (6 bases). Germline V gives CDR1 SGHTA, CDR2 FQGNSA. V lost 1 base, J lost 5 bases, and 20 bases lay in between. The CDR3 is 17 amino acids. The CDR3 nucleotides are TGTGCCAGCAGCTTAGAAGCTTTGGCACAGGGCCGGACTGAAGCTTTCTTT. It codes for CASSLEALAQGRTEAFF.

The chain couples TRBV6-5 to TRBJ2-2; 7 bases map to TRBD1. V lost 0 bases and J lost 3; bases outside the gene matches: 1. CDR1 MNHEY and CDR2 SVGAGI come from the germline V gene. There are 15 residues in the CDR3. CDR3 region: CASSYSGQYTGELFF. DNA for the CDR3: TGTGCCAGCAGTTACTCGGGACAGTACACCGGGGAGCTGTTTTTT.

CDR3 coding DNA: TGTGCCAGCCACGGGACTAGCGGGAGTGTCGTACGTTGGAATGAGCAGTTCTTC. Protein: CASHGTSGSVVRWNEQFF. This sequence joins TRBV28 and TRBJ2-1; 14 nucleotides line up with TRBD2. V shed 8 bases, J shed 7 bases, and the junction held 16 bases outside the gene matches. The CDR3 is made up of 18 amino acids. Germline loops: CDR1 MDHEN, CDR2 SYDVKM.

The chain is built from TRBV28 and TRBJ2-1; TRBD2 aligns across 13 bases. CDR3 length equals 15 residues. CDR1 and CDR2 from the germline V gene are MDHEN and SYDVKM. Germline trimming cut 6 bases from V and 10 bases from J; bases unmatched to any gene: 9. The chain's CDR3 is CASRPTSGRALEQFF. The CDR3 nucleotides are TGTGCCAGCAGACCTACTAGCGGGAGGGCCCTCGAGCAGTTCTTC.

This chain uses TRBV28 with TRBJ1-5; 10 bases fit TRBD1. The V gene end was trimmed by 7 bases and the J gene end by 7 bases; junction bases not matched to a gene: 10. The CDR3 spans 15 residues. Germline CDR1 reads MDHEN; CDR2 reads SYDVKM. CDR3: CASTLGTGVAQPQHF. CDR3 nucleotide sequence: TGTGCCAGCACCCTAGGGACAGGGGTTGCGCAGCCCCAGCATTTT.

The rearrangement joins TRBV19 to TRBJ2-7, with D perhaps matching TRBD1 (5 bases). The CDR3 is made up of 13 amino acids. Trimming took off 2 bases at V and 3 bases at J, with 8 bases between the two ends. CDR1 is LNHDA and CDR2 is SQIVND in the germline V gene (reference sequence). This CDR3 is CASSIRQGYEQYF. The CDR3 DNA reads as TGTGCCAGTAGTATAAGGCAGGGCTACGAGCAGTACTTC.

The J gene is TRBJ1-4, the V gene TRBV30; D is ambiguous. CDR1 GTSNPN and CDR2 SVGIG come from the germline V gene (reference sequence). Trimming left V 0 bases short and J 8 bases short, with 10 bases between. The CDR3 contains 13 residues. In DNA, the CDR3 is TGTGCCTGGAGTGTACCGGGGAGGGAAAAACTGTTTTTT. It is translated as CAWSVPGREKLFF.

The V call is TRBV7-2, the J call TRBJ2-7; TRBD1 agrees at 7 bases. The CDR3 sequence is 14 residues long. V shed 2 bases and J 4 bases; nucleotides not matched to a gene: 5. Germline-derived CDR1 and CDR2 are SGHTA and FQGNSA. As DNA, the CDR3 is TGTGCCAGCAGCTTATATGAGGGGGCTTACGAGCAGTACTTC. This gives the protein CASSLYEGAYEQYF.

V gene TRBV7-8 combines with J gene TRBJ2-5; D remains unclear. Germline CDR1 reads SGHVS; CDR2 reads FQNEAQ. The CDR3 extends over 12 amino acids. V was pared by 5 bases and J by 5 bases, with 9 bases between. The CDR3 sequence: CASSPLGETQYF. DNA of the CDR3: TGTGCCAGCAGCCCCCTCGGGGAGACCCAGTACTTC.

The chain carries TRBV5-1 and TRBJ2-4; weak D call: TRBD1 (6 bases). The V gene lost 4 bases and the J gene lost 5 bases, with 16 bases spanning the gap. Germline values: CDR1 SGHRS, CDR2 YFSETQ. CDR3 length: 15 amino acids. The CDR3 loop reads CASSLTGTLENIQYF. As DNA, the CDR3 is TGCGCCAGCAGCCTGACCGGGACACTGGAAAACATTCAGTACTTC.

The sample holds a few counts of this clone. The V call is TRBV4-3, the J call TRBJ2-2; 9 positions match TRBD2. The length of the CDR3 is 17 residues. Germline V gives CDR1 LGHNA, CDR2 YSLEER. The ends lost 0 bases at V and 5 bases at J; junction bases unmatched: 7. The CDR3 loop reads CASSQDGGRARTGELFF. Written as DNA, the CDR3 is TGCGCCAGCAGCCAAGACGGCGGGAGGGCCCGTACCGGGGAGCTGTTTTTT.

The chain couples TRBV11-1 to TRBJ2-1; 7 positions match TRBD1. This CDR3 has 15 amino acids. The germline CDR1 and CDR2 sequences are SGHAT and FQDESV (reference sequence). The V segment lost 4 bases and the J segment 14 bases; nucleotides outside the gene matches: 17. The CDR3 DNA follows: TGTGCCAGCAGCTACACGCCCCAACCCGGGGACAGTAAGTTCTTC. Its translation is CASSYTPQPGDSKFF.

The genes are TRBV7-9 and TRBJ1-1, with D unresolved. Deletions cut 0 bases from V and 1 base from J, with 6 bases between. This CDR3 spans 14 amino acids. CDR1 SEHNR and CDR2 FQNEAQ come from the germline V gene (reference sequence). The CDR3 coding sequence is TGTGCCAGCAGCTTAGCGGCAGGGAACACTGAAGCTTTCTTT. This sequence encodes CASSLAAGNTEAFF.

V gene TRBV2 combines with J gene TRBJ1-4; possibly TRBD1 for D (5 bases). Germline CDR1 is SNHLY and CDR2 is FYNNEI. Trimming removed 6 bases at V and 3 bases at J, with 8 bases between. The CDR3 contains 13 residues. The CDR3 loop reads CASRGGANEKLFF. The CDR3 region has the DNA TGTGCCAGCAGGGGGGGGGCTAATGAAAAACTGTTTTTT.

CDR3 bases: TGTGCCAGCAGTCTGGGGCACAGGAGCTACTATGGCTACACCTTC. Protein: CASSLGHRSYYGYTF. The genes are TRBV28 and TRBJ1-2, with D possibly being TRBD1 (5 bases). The ends were cut back, 5 bases at V and 3 bases at J, with 16 bases in the middle. The CDR3 length is 15 residues. Germline lookup yields CDR1 MDHEN and CDR2 SYDVKM.

The CDR3 here is CASSELDRNTEAFF. The DNA for the CDR3 is TGTGCCAGCAGTGAACTAGACAGGAACACTGAAGCTTTCTTT. V and J are TRBV6-1 and TRBJ1-1; weak D call: TRBD1 (5 bases). V lost 2 bases, J lost 1 base, and 8 bases lay in between. The CDR3 has 14 amino acids. Germline assignment: CDR1 MNHNS and CDR2 SASEGT.

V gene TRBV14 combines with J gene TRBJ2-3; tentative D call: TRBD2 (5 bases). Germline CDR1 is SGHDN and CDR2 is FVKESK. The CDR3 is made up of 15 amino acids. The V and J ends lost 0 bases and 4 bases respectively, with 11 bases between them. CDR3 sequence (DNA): TGTGCCAGCAGCCAAGATATGGGGAGATCAGATACGCAGTATTTT. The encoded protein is CASSQDMGRSDTQYF.

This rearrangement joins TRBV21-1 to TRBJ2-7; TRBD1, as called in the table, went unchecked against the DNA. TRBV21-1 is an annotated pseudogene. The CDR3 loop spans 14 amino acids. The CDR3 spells CARDPGQINYEQYF. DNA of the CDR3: TGTGCCAGAGACCCGGGACAGATAAACTACGAGCAGTACTTC.

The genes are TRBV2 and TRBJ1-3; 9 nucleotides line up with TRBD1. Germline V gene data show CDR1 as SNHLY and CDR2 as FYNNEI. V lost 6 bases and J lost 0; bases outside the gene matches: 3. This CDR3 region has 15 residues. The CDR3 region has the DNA TGTGCCAGCAGGGGACAGGGAGGCTCTGGAAACACCATATATTTT. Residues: CASRGQGGSGNTIYF.

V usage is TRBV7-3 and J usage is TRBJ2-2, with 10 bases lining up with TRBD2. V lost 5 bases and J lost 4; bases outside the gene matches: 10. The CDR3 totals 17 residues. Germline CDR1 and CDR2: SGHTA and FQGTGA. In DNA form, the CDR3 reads TGTGCCAGCAGCCCTGGAGGACTAGCGGCGAGCACCGGGGAGCTGTTTTTT. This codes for CASSPGGLAASTGELFF.

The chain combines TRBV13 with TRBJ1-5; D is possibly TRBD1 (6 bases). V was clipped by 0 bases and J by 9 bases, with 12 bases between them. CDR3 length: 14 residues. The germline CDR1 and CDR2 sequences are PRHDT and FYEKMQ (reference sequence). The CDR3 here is CASSLGAGATPQHF. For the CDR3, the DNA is TGTGCCAGCAGCTTAGGGGCAGGGGCGACGCCCCAGCATTTT.

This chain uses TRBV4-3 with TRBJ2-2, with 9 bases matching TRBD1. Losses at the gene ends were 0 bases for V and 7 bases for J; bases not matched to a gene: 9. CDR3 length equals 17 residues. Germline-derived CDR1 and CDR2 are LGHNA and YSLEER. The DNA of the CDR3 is TGCGCCAGCAGCCAAGACCTTGGACAGGGGAAGGGCGGGGAGCTGTTTTTT. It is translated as CASSQDLGQGKGGELFF.

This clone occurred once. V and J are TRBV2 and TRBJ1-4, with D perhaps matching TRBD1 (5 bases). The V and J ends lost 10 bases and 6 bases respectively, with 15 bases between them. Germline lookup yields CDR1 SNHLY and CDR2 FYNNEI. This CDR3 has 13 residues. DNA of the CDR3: TGTGCCACCACCACAGGCCGGGATGAAAAACTGTTTTTT. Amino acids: CATTTGRDEKLFF.

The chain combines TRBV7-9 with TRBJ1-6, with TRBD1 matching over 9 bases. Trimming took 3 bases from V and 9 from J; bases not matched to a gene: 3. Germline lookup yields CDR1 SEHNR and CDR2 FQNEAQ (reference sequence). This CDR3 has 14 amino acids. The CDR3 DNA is TGTGCCAGCAGCTTGGGGACAGGGAGTTCACCCCTCCACTTT. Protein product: CASSLGTGSSPLHF.

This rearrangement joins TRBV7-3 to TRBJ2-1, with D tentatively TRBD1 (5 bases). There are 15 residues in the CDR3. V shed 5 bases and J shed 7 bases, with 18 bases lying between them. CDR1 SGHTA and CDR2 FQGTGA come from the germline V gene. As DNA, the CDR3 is TGTGCCAGCAGCCCCGCGCAGGGCGGTACTAATGAGCAGTTCTTC. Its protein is CASSPAQGGTNEQFF.